This TCR beta chain originates from a study of immune characterization of retroperitoneal liposarcoma. CDR3 length equals 15 residues. In germline, CDR1 is WNHNN, CDR2 SYGVQD (reference sequence). This clonotype was picked up a small number of times. TCRdb independently ran MiXCR on the PCR reads; one entry per CDR3 protein. Among 6,600 or so distinct CDR3 sequences, roughly 29% were seen once, and the ten largest hold roughly a quarter. This chain connects TRBV10-1 to TRBJ2-1, with 8 bases aligning to TRBD1. The J call could be wrong; TRBJ2-7 is a better fit for the DNA end. Sequenced: tumor tissue. This clonotype was obtained from a female donor with retroperitoneal liposarcoma. The CDR3 loop reads CASSPGQGRPYEQYF. For the CDR3, the DNA is TGCGCCAGCAGTCCAGGACAGGGTCGACCCTACGAGCAGTACTTC.